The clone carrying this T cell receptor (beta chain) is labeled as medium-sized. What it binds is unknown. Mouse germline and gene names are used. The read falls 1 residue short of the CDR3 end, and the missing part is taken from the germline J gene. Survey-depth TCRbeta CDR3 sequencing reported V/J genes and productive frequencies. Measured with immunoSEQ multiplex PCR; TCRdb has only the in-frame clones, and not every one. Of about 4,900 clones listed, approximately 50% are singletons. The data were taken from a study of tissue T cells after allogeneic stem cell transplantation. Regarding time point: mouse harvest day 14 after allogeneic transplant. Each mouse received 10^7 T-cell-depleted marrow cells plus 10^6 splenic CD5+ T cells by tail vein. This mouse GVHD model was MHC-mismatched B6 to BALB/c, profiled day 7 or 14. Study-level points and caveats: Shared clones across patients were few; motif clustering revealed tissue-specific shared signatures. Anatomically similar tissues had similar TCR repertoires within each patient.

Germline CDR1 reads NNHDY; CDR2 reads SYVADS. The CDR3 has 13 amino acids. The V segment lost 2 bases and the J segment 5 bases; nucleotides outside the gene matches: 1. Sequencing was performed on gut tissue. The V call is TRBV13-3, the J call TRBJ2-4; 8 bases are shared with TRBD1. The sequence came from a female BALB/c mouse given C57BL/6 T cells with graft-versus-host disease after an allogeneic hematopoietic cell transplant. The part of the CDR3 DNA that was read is TGTGCCAGCAGTGACAGGGGGCTAAACACCTTGTAC. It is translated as CASSDRGLNTLY. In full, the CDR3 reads CASSDRGLNTLYF.